These 7 T cell receptor beta chains were sequenced from one sample in a study of blood T cell repertoires in COVID-19. The assay was immunoSEQ multiplex PCR, and TCRdb's table has in-frame clones only and misses some. The table includes about 230,000 clones, around 83% detected once. Input material: peripheral blood. These receptors came from a woman between 50 and 59 years old with acute or convalescent COVID-19.

The chain combines TRBV6-5 with TRBJ1-6, with D possibly being TRBD1 (5 bases). The CDR3 is 14 residues long. The germline CDR1 and CDR2 sequences are MNHEY and SVGAGI. Trimming took off 2 bases at V and 8 bases at J, with 10 bases between the two ends. This CDR3 reads CASSYVGGDSPLHF. CDR3 nucleotide sequence: TGTGCCAGCAGTTACGTGGGGGGGGATTCACCCCTCCACTTT.

This clone was observed a few times. J is TRBJ2-7 and V is TRBV13, with 10 bases identical to TRBD1. J lost 7 bases, V lost 3 bases, and 6 bases had no gene match. The CDR3 extends over 14 amino acids. From germline, CDR1 is PRHDT and CDR2 FYEKMQ (reference sequence). CDR3 bases: TGTGCCAGCAGCTTGGGACAGGGGTTTAGAGAGCAGTACTTC. The encoded protein is CASSLGQGFREQYF.

For this clone: Other DNA sequences in this sample translate to the same CDR3. CDR3 in amino acids: CASSPGQTNYGYTF. In nucleotides, the CDR3 is TGTGCCAGCAGTCCTGGACAGACAAACTATGGCTACACCTTC. The chain links TRBV28 to TRBJ1-2; D possibly corresponds to TRBD1 (6 bases). The CDR3 contains 14 residues. V was pared by 5 bases and J by 2 bases, with 12 bases between. Germline V gene data show CDR1 as MDHEN and CDR2 as SYDVKM.

The chain recombines TRBV19 with TRBJ2-7; TRBD2 is a possible D gene (5 bases). This CDR3 contains 12 residues. The V gene lost 8 bases and the J gene lost 4 bases, with 12 bases spanning the gap. Germline V CDR1 and CDR2: LNHDA, SQIVND (reference sequence). CDR3 sequence: CASSPRGYEQYF. The CDR3, as DNA: TGTGCCAGTTCCCCTCGGGGATACGAGCAGTACTTC.

The chain has TRBV28 and TRBJ1-2; 9 bases map to TRBD1. This CDR3 spans 14 amino acids. The V gene's germline CDR1 is MDHEN and CDR2 SYDVKM. The V segment lost 5 bases and the J segment 7 bases; nucleotides outside the gene matches: 8. CDR3 amino acids: CASSTTGGFAGYTF. The DNA of the CDR3 is TGTGCCAGCAGTACGACAGGGGGGTTCGCTGGCTACACCTTC.

The count of this clone is one. The V and J genes are TRBV6-6 and TRBJ1-2; TRBD1 might be the D (5 bases). The CDR3 loop spans 13 amino acids. CDR1 and CDR2 (germline): MNHNY, SVGAGI (reference sequence). V lost 6 bases, J lost 0 bases, and 8 bases lay in between. In DNA, the CDR3 is TGTGCCAGCAGCCAGGGCGCTAACTATGGCTACACCTTC. Amino acids: CASSQGANYGYTF.

CDR3 sequence (DNA): TGTGCCAGCAGTCCCCTAAATGGCTACACCTTC. Protein sequence: CASSPLNGYTF. The V call is TRBV12-3 or TRBV12-4, the J call TRBJ1-2; no clear D. The V end lost 5 bases, the J end lost 6 bases, and 7 bases lay between the germline ends. The CDR3 consists of 11 residues.